The 24 T cell receptor beta chains reported below all come from one sample, sequenced in a study of cytomegalovirus exposure and HLA in healthy donors. Amplification used 60 Vbeta primers and 13 Jbeta primers. Here immunoSEQ multiplex PCR was the method, and the copy in TCRdb shows in-frame clones only, minus some. In the table there are 150,000 or so clones, around four fifths of which are singletons. The sequencing sample was made of PBMCs. The receptors were sampled from a woman aged 45-59 years in good health and CMV-seropositive.

This chain links TRBV7-8 with TRBJ1-1; perhaps TRBD1 as D (5 bases). Trimming shortened V by 4 bases and J by 0 bases, and 6 bases separated the two germline ends. The CDR3 has 13 residues. The V gene's germline CDR1 is SGHVS and CDR2 FQNEAQ. The CDR3 sequence is CASSYRLNTEAFF. The CDR3 DNA reads as TGTGCCAGCAGCTACAGGTTGAACACTGAAGCTTTCTTT. Drawing the rest from reference TRBV7-8 and TRBJ1-1, the complete variable domain is GAGVSQSPRYKVAKRGQDVALRCDPISGHVSLFWYQQALGQGPEFLTYFQNEAQLDKSGLPSDRFFAERPEGSVSTLKIQRTQQEDSAVYLCASSYRLNTEAFFGQGTRLTVV.

The chain couples TRBV7-3 to TRBJ1-1; 7 nucleotides align to TRBD1. This CDR3 has 14 amino acids. Trimming took 5 bases from V and 4 from J; bases not matched to a gene: 7. The germline CDR1 and CDR2 sequences are SGHTA and FQGTGA. The chain's CDR3 is CASSATGVGTEAFF. CDR3 nucleotide sequence: TGTGCCAGCAGCGCAACAGGGGTTGGCACTGAAGCTTTCTTT.

The gene calls are TRBV5-1 and TRBJ1-1; D possibly corresponds to TRBD1 (6 bases). CDR1 and CDR2 from the germline V gene are SGHRS and YFSETQ. The CDR3 has 13 amino acids. V gave up 7 bases and J gave up 10 bases, with 20 bases separating them. In DNA form, the CDR3 reads TGCGCCAGCGGAACGGGACACGAGACGGGAGCTTTCTTT. Its protein is CASGTGHETGAFF.

The chain joins TRBV13 to TRBJ2-1, with D possibly TRBD2 on 5 matching bases. Deletions cut 6 bases from V and 0 bases from J, with 12 bases between. Germline-derived CDR1 and CDR2 are PRHDT and FYEKMQ (reference sequence). The CDR3 is 15 amino acids. CDR3 region: CASSSDRSSYNEQFF. Here the CDR3 DNA reads TGTGCCAGCAGTAGCGATCGGAGCTCCTACAATGAGCAGTTCTTC. Full variable domain (rest looked up from reference TRBV13 and TRBJ2-1): AAGVIQSPRHLIKEKRETATLKCYPIPRHDTVYWYQQGPGQDPQFLISFYEKMQSDKGSIPDRFSAQQFSDYHSELNMSSLELGDSALYFCASSSDRSSYNEQFFGPGTRLTVL.

The chain recombines TRBV29-1 with TRBJ2-1; 12 bases map to TRBD1. This CDR3 region has 19 residues. The ends lost 6 bases at V and 4 bases at J; junction bases unmatched: 19. Germline CDR1 SQVTM, CDR2 ANQGSEA. As DNA, the CDR3 is TGCAGCGTCTCCCGGGACAGGGGGCGCGCGGGGGGTTCGTACAATGAGCAGTTCTTC. Protein sequence: CSVSRDRGRAGGSYNEQFF.

This clone appeared a few times. The junction shows a germline mismatch at one end, possibly a read error. V and J are TRBV7-9 and TRBJ2-7; TRBD1 matches at 7 bases. This CDR3 spans 16 amino acids. CDR1 and CDR2 from the germline V gene are SEHNR and FQNEAQ (reference sequence). The CDR3 loop reads CSSSYDSTGQTYEQYF. The CDR3 DNA follows: TGTTCCAGCAGCTACGACTCCACGGGACAGACTTACGAGCAGTACTTC.

This clone has only one observation. This chain connects TRBV21-1 to TRBJ1-1; the D call in the table, TRBD1, was not verified against the DNA. TRBV21-1 counts as a pseudogene. This CDR3 is built from 12 residues. The CDR3 region is CASRLGQLEAFF. The CDR3 nucleotides are TGTGCCAGCAGACTCGGACAGTTAGAAGCTTTCTTT.

This CDR3 is CASSTRRDTEAFF. In nucleotides, the CDR3 is TGTGCCAGCAGTACCCGTCGGGACACTGAAGCTTTCTTT. The chain employs TRBV28 and TRBJ1-1, with no clear D. The CDR3 totals 13 residues. Trimming left V 5 bases short and J 3 bases short, with 10 bases between. Germline V gene sequence: CDR1 MDHEN, CDR2 SYDVKM.

The chain has TRBV25-1 and TRBJ2-1, with 7 nucleotides matching TRBD2. Trimming cost V 2 bases and J 8 bases; bases outside gene matches: 9. Germline CDR1 is MGHDK and CDR2 is SYGVNS. This CDR3 has 15 amino acids. CDR3 in amino acids: CASSEGLAVKDEQFF. CDR3 sequence (DNA): TGTGCCAGCAGTGAAGGGCTAGCGGTTAAGGATGAGCAGTTCTTC. Variable domain in full (rest from reference TRBV25-1 and TRBJ2-1): EADIYQTPRYLVIGTGKKITLECSQTMGHDKMYWYQQDPGMELHLIHYSYGVNSTEKGDLSSESTVSRIRTEHFPLTLESARPSHTSQYLCASSEGLAVKDEQFFGPGTRLTVL.

The chain joins TRBV4-3 to TRBJ2-3, with no clear D. The CDR3 sequence is 15 residues long. V lost 1 base, J lost 6 bases, and 14 bases lay in between. Per the germline V gene, CDR1 is LGHNA and CDR2 is YSLEER. CDR3 nucleotide sequence: TGCGCCAGCAGCCAAGGAAGTGGTCAGATCGATACGCAGTATTTT. It codes for CASSQGSGQIDTQYF.

This sequence joins TRBV5-1 and TRBJ2-1, with 10 nucleotides matching TRBD2. Germline loops: CDR1 SGHRS, CDR2 YFSETQ. The CDR3 is 15 residues long. Unmatched junction bases numbered 1, after V lost 2 bases and J lost 2 bases. CDR3 protein: CASSLTSGAYNEQFF. CDR3 in DNA: TGCGCCAGCAGCTTAACTAGCGGGGCCTACAATGAGCAGTTCTTC.

This sequence joins TRBV5-1 and TRBJ2-5; tentatively, D is TRBD2 (5 bases). The CDR3 runs 14 residues. Deletions cut 0 bases from V and 9 bases from J, with 15 bases between. The germline V gene encodes CDR1 SGHRS and CDR2 YFSETQ. CDR3 protein: CASSLDPSSWAQYF. The CDR3 region has the DNA TGCGCCAGCAGCTTGGATCCTAGCTCTTGGGCCCAGTACTTC.

In its sample, this clone was seen a few times. CDR3 region: CASSLLGQSGRETQYF. CDR3 DNA: TGTGCCAGCAGTTTACTCGGACAGTCTGGACGAGAGACCCAGTACTTC. The rearrangement links TRBV28 to TRBJ2-5; a weak D match, TRBD1 (6 bases). In germline, CDR1 is MDHEN, CDR2 SYDVKM. Trimming took off 2 bases at V and 4 bases at J, with 17 bases between the two ends. The CDR3 length is 16 residues.

The chain employs TRBV28 and TRBJ2-7; 8 nucleotides agree with TRBD2. V dropped 8 bases and J dropped 6; count of bases not matched to a gene: 9. The CDR3 covers 13 residues. CDR1 is MDHEN and CDR2 is SYDVKM in the germline V gene. The CDR3 nucleotides are TGTGCCAGCGGGAATAGCGGGACGGGCGAGCAGTACTTC. It encodes CASGNSGTGEQYF.

The rearrangement links TRBV27 to TRBJ2-6; TRBD2 is a possible D gene (7 bases). The CDR3 length is 15 residues. Germline V gene sequence: CDR1 MNHEY, CDR2 SMNVEV (reference sequence). The V end lost 10 bases, the J end lost 0 bases, and 13 bases lay between the germline ends. The CDR3 coding sequence is TGTGCCACCAGGGGAGGGGGCTCTGGGGCCAACGTCCTGACTTTC. It codes for CATRGGGSGANVLTF. Full variable domain (rest looked up from reference TRBV27 and TRBJ2-6): EAQVTQNPRYLITVTGKKLTVTCSQNMNHEYMSWYRQDPGLGLRQIYYSMNVEVTDKGDVPEGYKVSRKEKRNFPLILESPSPNQTSLYFCATRGGGSGANVLTFGAGSRLTVL.

The chain joins TRBV14 to TRBJ1-2; D remains ambiguous. V gave up 1 base and J gave up 5 bases, with 11 bases separating them. Germline CDR1 SGHDN, CDR2 FVKESK. The CDR3 contains 14 residues. This chain's CDR3 is CASSQVAGPYGYTF. CDR3 bases: TGTGCCAGCAGCCAAGTTGCAGGTCCTTATGGCTACACCTTC.

The chain carries TRBV9 and TRBJ1-5; the D gene is possibly TRBD1 (5 bases). With 2 bases removed from V and 3 bases from J, the gap between germline ends came to 9 bases. The CDR3 contains 14 residues. Per germline, CDR1 SGDLS and CDR2 YYNGEE. CDR3 loop: CASSVGRANQPQHF. Written as DNA, the CDR3 is TGTGCCAGCAGCGTTGGCAGGGCCAATCAGCCCCAGCATTTT.

The count of this clone is one. V gene TRBV28 combines with J gene TRBJ1-2; tentatively, D is TRBD1 (5 bases). The germline V gene encodes CDR1 MDHEN and CDR2 SYDVKM. The CDR3 is made up of 14 amino acids. V was shortened by 8 bases and J by 4 bases, with 17 bases between the two germline ends. CDR3 residues: CASWSRGEPYGYTF. The CDR3 DNA reads as TGTGCCAGCTGGTCCCGGGGGGAACCCTATGGCTACACCTTC.

The J gene is TRBJ2-1, the V gene TRBV7-9; TRBD2 aligns across 7 bases. The CDR3 runs 16 residues. V dropped 5 bases and J dropped 10; count of bases not matched to a gene: 17. Germline V gene sequence: CDR1 SEHNR, CDR2 FQNEAQ (reference sequence). The CDR3 is CASSRPGLGAHVEQFF. In DNA form, the CDR3 reads TGTGCCAGCAGCCGACCCGGACTAGGTGCGCATGTCGAGCAGTTCTTC. Supplemented by reference TRBV7-9 and TRBJ2-1, the full variable domain reads DTGVSQNPRHKITKRGQNVTFRCDPISEHNRLYWYRQTLGQGPEFLTYFQNEAQLEKSRLLSDRFSAERPKGSFSTLEIQRTEQGDSAMYLCASSRPGLGAHVEQFFGPGTRLTVL.

The genes are TRBV29-1 and TRBJ2-7; TRBD1 matches 11 bases. The CDR3 spans 13 residues. After removal of 4 bases from V and 3 bases from J, the junction contained 2 bases not matched to a gene. Germline CDR1 SQVTM, CDR2 ANQGSEA. The CDR3 reads CSVVGQGDYEQYF. DNA for the CDR3: TGCAGCGTTGTGGGACAGGGGGACTACGAGCAGTACTTC.

The J gene is TRBJ2-2, the V gene TRBV9, with D possibly being TRBD2 (6 bases). Trimming took 3 bases from V and 7 from J, leaving 19 bases between them. Germline-derived CDR1 and CDR2 are SGDLS and YYNGEE. The CDR3 loop spans 16 amino acids. This CDR3 is CASSAPGTSKDGELFF. The CDR3 nucleotides are TGTGCCAGCAGCGCCCCCGGGACTTCTAAGGACGGGGAGCTGTTTTTT.

V and J are TRBV5-4 and TRBJ2-7; 8 bases are a match to TRBD1. V lost 2 bases to trimming and J lost 3 bases; unmatched junction nucleotides: 7. The CDR3 has 15 amino acids. Germline V lookup: CDR1 SGHNT, CDR2 YYREEE (reference sequence). CDR3 nucleotides: TGTGCCAGCAGCTTCGCCGGGACAGGCTACTACGAGCAGTACTTC. It translates to CASSFAGTGYYEQYF.

This CDR3 is CASSELRGGEAFF. The DNA for the CDR3 is TGTGCCAGCAGTGAATTGAGGGGGGGTGAAGCTTTCTTT. The rearrangement uses TRBV25-1 and TRBJ1-1, with D perhaps TRBD1 (6 bases). The V end lost 1 base, the J end lost 7 bases, and 10 bases lay between the germline ends. Germline lookup yields CDR1 MGHDK and CDR2 SYGVNS. The CDR3 is 13 residues long.

The J gene is TRBJ2-1, the V gene TRBV5-4; D may be TRBD2 (6 bases). V was clipped by 2 bases and J by 0 bases, with 18 bases between them. The CDR3 is made up of 18 amino acids. Germline V gives CDR1 SGHNT, CDR2 YYREEE (reference sequence). CDR3 region: CASSLGKGLTYSYNEQFF. CDR3 DNA sequence: TGTGCCAGCAGCTTAGGGAAAGGACTAACTTACTCCTACAATGAGCAGTTCTTC.